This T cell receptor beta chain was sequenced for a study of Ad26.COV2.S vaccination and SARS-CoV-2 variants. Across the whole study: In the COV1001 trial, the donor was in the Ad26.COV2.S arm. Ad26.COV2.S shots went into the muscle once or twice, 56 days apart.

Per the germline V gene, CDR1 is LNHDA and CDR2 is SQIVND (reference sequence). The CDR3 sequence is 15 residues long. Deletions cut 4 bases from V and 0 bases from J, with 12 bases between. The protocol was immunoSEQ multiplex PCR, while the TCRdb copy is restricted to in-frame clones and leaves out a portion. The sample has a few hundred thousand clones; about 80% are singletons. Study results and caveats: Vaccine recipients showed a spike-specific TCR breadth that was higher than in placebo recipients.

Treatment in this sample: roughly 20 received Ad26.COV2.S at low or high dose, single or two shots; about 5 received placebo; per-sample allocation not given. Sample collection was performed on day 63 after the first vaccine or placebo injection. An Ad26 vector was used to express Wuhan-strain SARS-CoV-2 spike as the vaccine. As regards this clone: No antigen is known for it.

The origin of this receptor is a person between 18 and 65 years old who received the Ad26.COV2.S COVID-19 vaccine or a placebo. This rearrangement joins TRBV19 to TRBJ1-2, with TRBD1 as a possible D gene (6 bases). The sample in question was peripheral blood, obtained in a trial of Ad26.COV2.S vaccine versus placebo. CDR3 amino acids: CASSTSGVTNYGYTF. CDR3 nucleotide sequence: TGTGCCAGTAGTACGTCAGGGGTAACTAACTATGGCTACACCTTC. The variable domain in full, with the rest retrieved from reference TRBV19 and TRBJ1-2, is DGGITQSPKYLFRKEGQNVTLSCEQNLNHDAMYWYRQDPGQGLRLIYYSQIVNDFQKGDIAEGYSVSREKKESFPLTVTSAQKNPTAFYLCASSTSGVTNYGYTFGSGTRLTVV.